This TCR beta chain was identified in a study of long-term antiretroviral therapy in people with HIV. Study-wide results and limits: Repertoire dominance by clones expanded before ART was seen at all time points.

Notes on this clone: The antigen remains undetermined.

The immunoSEQ assay was v3.0, run at survey level. Sequencing aimed to cover roughly 40,000-50,000 T-cell genomes per sample. The repertoire was sequenced with immunoSEQ multiplex PCR; TCRdb's copy has only in-frame clones and lacks some. Here the sample spans 35,000 to 45,000 clones, roughly 82% being singletons. For each donor, at least one pre-ART and at least two post-ART PBMC samples were available. There were no participants with HIV treated outside the United States. This CDR3 is built from 13 residues. Deletions cut 8 bases from V and 2 bases from J, with 12 bases between. Germline V CDR1 and CDR2: WSHSY, SAAADI.

V is TRBV10-2 and J is TRBJ2-5; a possible D gene is TRBD1 (6 bases). This clonotype originated in a man aged 18 to 30 with HIV. Sequencing used unsorted PBMCs, obtained 0.3 years after starting antiretroviral therapy. Written as DNA, the CDR3 is TGCGCCAGCGGGACACCGACACAAGAGACCCAGTACTTC. This codes for CASGTPTQETQYF.